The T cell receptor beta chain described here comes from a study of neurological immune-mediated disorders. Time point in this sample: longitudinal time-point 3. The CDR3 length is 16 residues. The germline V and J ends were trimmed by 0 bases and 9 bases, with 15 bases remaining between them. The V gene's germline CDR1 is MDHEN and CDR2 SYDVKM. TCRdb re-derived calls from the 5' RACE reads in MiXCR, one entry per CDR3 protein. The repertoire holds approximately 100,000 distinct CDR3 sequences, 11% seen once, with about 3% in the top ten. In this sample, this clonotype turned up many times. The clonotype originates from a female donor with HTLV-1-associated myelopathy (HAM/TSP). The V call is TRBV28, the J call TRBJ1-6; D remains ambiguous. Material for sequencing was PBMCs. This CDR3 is CASSLWSPQSVSPLHF. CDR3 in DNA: TGTGCCAGCAGTTTATGGTCCCCCCAAAGTGTTTCACCCCTCCACTTT.